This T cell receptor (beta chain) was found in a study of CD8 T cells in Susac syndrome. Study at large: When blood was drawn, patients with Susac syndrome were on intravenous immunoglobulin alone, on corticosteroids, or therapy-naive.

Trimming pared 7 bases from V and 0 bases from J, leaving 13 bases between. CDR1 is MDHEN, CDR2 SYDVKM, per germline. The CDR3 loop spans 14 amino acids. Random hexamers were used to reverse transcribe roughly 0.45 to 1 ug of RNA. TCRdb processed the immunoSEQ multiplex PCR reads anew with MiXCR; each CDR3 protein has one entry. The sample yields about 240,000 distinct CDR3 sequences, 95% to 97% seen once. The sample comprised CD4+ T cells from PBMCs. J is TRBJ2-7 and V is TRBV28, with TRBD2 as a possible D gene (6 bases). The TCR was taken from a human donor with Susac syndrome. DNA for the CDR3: TGTGCCAGCACCCTCCGGGGACTCTCCTACGAGCAGTACTTC. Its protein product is CASTLRGLSYEQYF.